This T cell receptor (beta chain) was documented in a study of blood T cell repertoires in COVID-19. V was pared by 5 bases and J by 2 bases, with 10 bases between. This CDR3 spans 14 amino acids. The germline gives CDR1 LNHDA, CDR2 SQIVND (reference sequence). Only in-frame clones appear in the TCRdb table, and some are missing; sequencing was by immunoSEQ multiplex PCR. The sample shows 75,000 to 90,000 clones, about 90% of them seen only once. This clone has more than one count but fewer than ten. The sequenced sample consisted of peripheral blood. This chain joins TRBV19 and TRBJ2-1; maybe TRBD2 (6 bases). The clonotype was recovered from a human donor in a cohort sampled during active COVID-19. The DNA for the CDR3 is TGTGCCAGTAGTCCTGCGGGACCCTACAATGAGCAGTTCTTC. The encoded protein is CASSPAGPYNEQFF.